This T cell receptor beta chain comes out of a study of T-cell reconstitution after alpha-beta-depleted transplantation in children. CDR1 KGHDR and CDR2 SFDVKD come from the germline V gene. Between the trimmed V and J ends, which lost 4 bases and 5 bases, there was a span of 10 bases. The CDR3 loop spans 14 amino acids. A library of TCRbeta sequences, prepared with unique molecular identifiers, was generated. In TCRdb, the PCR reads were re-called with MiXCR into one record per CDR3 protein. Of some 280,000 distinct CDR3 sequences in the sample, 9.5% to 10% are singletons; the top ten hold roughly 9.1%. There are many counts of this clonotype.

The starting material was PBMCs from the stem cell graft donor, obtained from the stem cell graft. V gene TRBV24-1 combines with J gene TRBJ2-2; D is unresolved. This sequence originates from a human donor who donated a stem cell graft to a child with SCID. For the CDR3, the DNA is TGTGCCACCAGTGACCCGACATTTACCGGGGAGCTGTTTTTT. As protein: CATSDPTFTGELFF.